These 12 T cell receptor beta chains came from one sample sequenced in a study of spatial heterogeneity in lung cancer. Time point denoted: sample taken at primary tumor resection. MiXCR, run by TCRdb on the 5' RACE reads, gives a single entry per CDR3 protein. The sample lists thousands of distinct CDR3 sequences, around 3.3% occurring once. The antigens of these receptors remain unknown. The study, taken as a whole, reports: The study found that expanded intratumoral alpha and beta TCR counts tracked tumor mutation counts.

Material: lung tumor tissue, obtained at surgery. The source of these receptors is a male donor with early-stage non-small cell lung cancer.

Judged by abundance, this clonotype is medium-sized. CDR3 in amino acids: CASSYERTGGTEAFF. CDR3 bases: TGTGCCAGCAGCTATGAAAGGACAGGGGGCACTGAAGCTTTCTTT. V and J are TRBV3-1 and TRBJ1-1, with TRBD1 matching 10 bases. CDR1 and CDR2 from the germline V gene are LGHDT and YNNKEL (reference sequence). The CDR3 has 15 residues. With V trimmed by 5 bases and J by 4 bases, 7 bases remained unmatched.

This clonotype appeared many times. The chain links TRBV7-2 to TRBJ1-2; 7 bases are shared with TRBD1. This CDR3 is 13 amino acids long. Germline V gene lookup returns CDR1 SGHTA and CDR2 FQGNSA. Trimming at V came to 6 bases and at J to 3 bases, leaving 4 bases not matched to a gene. The DNA of the CDR3 is TGTGCCAGCAGACCGACAGGGTACTATGGCTACACCTTC. Its translation is CASRPTGYYGYTF.

By its share, this clonotype is medium-sized. This chain links TRBV29-1 with TRBJ1-6; D is ambiguous. Trimming cost V 5 bases and J 10 bases, with 15 bases left between them. Germline V gene lookup returns CDR1 SQVTM and CDR2 ANQGSEA. This CDR3 has 13 amino acids. CDR3 sequence reads: CSVIGVDGSPLHF. As DNA, the CDR3 is TGCAGCGTTATTGGAGTTGATGGGTCACCCCTCCACTTT.

This clonotype was seen many times. This chain uses TRBV24-1 with TRBJ2-1; TRBD2 might be the D (5 bases). CDR1 is KGHDR and CDR2 is SFDVKD in the germline V gene. The CDR3 spans 15 residues. V gave up 4 bases and J gave up 3 bases, with 12 bases separating them. The chain's CDR3 is CATSDPLGSYNEQFF. Written as DNA, the CDR3 is TGTGCCACCAGTGACCCTTTAGGGAGCTACAATGAGCAGTTCTTC.

This clonotype is medium-sized within its sample. The chain has TRBV7-6 and TRBJ1-3; D is possibly TRBD1 (6 bases). Trimming took off 3 bases at V and 2 bases at J, with 14 bases between the two ends. Germline CDR1 reads SGHVS; CDR2 reads FNYEAQ. This CDR3 contains 16 residues. The CDR3 sequence: CASSFVASGAGNTIYF. As DNA, the CDR3 is TGTGCCAGCAGCTTTGTAGCATCAGGGGCTGGAAACACCATATATTTT.

This clonotype ranks as medium-sized. J is TRBJ2-3 and V is TRBV12-3 or TRBV12-4; no definite D call. This CDR3 region has 11 residues. V lost 5 bases, J lost 10 bases, and 10 bases lay in between. In DNA form, the CDR3 reads TGTGCCAGCAGTCTCTCCTTAGCGCAGTATTTT. This gives the protein CASSLSLAQYF.

By sample share, this clonotype is medium-sized. The chain links TRBV4-3 to TRBJ2-7; tentatively, D is TRBD2 (6 bases). The CDR3 is 13 amino acids. Trimming cost V 4 bases and J 3 bases, with 10 bases left between them. Per germline, CDR1 LGHNA and CDR2 YSLEER. CDR3 residues: CASSPSGGYEQYF. Here the CDR3 DNA reads TGCGCCAGCAGCCCCTCCGGGGGCTACGAGCAGTACTTC.

This clonotype was observed at least ten times. The CDR3 DNA follows: TGTGCCAGCAGCTTACAGGGATCTCACAATGAGCAGTTCTTC. Translated: CASSLQGSHNEQFF. The chain carries TRBV6-1 and TRBJ2-1; maybe TRBD1 (6 bases). The V gene lost 6 bases and the J gene lost 5 bases, with 14 bases spanning the gap. This CDR3 has 14 amino acids. CDR1 is MNHNS, CDR2 SASEGT, per germline.

This clonotype was found a few times. The genes are TRBV29-1 and TRBJ2-5; D is perhaps TRBD1 or TRBD2 (6 bases each). Germline-derived CDR1 and CDR2 are SQVTM and ANQGSEA. V shed 8 bases and J shed 4 bases, with 14 bases lying between them. There are 12 residues in the CDR3. The CDR3 region is CSTRGGPETQYF. CDR3 bases: TGCAGCACTCGAGGGGGGCCAGAGACCCAGTACTTC.

This clonotype is judged medium-sized. The gene calls are TRBV7-8 and TRBJ2-2, with 10 positions matching TRBD2. CDR3 length: 21 amino acids. V shed 4 bases and J 1 base; nucleotides not matched to a gene: 18. CDR1 and CDR2 from the germline V gene are SGHVS and FQNEAQ. CDR3 residues: CASSSYRVLLAGTENTGELFF. The CDR3, as DNA: TGTGCCAGCAGCTCCTACAGGGTCTTACTAGCGGGGACCGAGAACACCGGGGAGCTGTTTTTT.

By frequency in the sample, this clonotype is medium-sized. This chain connects TRBV5-4 to TRBJ2-5; a possible D gene is TRBD2 (5 bases). V dropped 3 bases and J dropped 5 bases, with 17 bases sitting between them. The CDR3 is made up of 15 amino acids. The V gene's germline CDR1 is SGHNT and CDR2 YYREEE (reference sequence). The CDR3 nucleotides read TGTGCCAGCAGCTCCAGGACCATCGGGGAGGAGACCCAGTACTTC. This gives the protein CASSSRTIGEETQYF. Complete variable domain (other parts from reference TRBV5-4 and TRBJ2-5): ETGVTQSPTHLIKTRGQQVTLRCSSQSGHNTVSWYQQALGQGPQFIFQYYREEENGRGNFPPRFSGLQFPNYSSELNVNALELDDSALYLCASSSRTIGEETQYFGPGTRLLVL.

This clonotype was seen ten or more times. Written as DNA, the CDR3 is TGTGCCAGCACCCACGGATCGGGGATTGGTGGCTACACCTTC. Amino acid sequence: CASTHGSGIGGYTF. The J gene is TRBJ1-2, the V gene TRBV27; no firm D call. CDR3 length: 14 residues. Per germline, CDR1 MNHEY and CDR2 SMNVEV (reference sequence). Trimming took 7 bases from V and 7 from J, leaving 19 bases between them.